The 25 T cell receptor beta chains given below trace back to one sample, sequenced in a study of CD8 T cells in Susac syndrome. Reverse transcription of 0.5 to 1 ug RNA was carried out with random hexamers. MiXCR, run by TCRdb on the immunoSEQ multiplex PCR reads, gives a single entry per CDR3 protein. In the table there are just over 300,000 distinct CDR3 sequences, about 91% of which are singletons. Sequencing was performed on CD4+ T cells from PBMCs. These receptors came from a human donor with multiple sclerosis.

J is TRBJ2-7 and V is TRBV5-1, with 8 bases lining up with TRBD1. The CDR3 has 17 amino acids. Trimming took 4 bases from V and 5 from J; bases not matched to a gene: 17. From germline, CDR1 is SGHRS and CDR2 YFSETQ. CDR3 residues: CASSPNSLGTGPHEQYF. In nucleotides, the CDR3 is TGCGCCAGCAGCCCAAATTCCCTTGGGACAGGCCCTCACGAGCAGTACTTC.

The V gene is TRBV7-2, the J gene TRBJ1-3; no reliable D call. The V and J ends lost 5 bases and 4 bases respectively, with 12 bases between them. CDR3 length: 14 amino acids. CDR1 and CDR2 (germline): SGHTA, FQGNSA. The CDR3 protein is CASSANMVGNTIYF. Written as DNA, the CDR3 is TGTGCCAGCAGCGCTAACATGGTAGGAAACACCATATATTTT.

This clonotype was seen only once. The CDR3 nucleotides are TGTGCCAGCATTTCCCCAGGAAACACCATATATTTT. It codes for CASISPGNTIYF. V usage is TRBV28 and J usage is TRBJ1-3; D unclear. Germline V gives CDR1 MDHEN, CDR2 SYDVKM. Trimming pared 7 bases from V and 4 bases from J, leaving 8 bases between. The CDR3 spans 12 residues.

This chain connects TRBV27 to TRBJ2-6; D is possibly TRBD2 (5 bases). Per the germline V gene, CDR1 is MNHEY and CDR2 is SMNVEV (reference sequence). This CDR3 spans 18 amino acids. V lost 4 bases and J 0 bases, leaving 16 bases between the germline ends. CDR3 protein: CASSSSGVPNSGANVLTF. In DNA form, the CDR3 reads TGTGCCAGCAGTTCTTCCGGGGTCCCGAACTCTGGGGCCAACGTCCTGACTTTC.

The genes are TRBV5-4 and TRBJ1-3, with a weak D call TRBD1 (5 bases). The germline CDR1 and CDR2 sequences are SGHNT and YYREEE (reference sequence). The CDR3 contains 16 residues. Trimming stripped 4 bases from V and 0 bases from J, with 14 bases between. The CDR3: CASSVGRGTSGNTIYF. CDR3 sequence (DNA): TGTGCCAGCAGCGTGGGCCGCGGGACCTCTGGAAACACCATATATTTT.

J is TRBJ1-2 and V is TRBV4-1; TRBD1 matches 10 bases. The V gene's germline CDR1 is MGHRA and CDR2 YSYEKL. This CDR3 region has 18 residues. V lost 2 bases to trimming and J lost 5 bases; unmatched junction nucleotides: 14. CDR3 loop: CASSQPTLGQGRSYGYTF. CDR3 sequence (DNA): TGCGCCAGCAGCCAACCAACCTTGGGACAGGGGAGGAGTTATGGCTACACCTTC.

This chain uses TRBV7-2 with TRBJ1-5; tentative D call: TRBD1 (5 bases). V lost 5 bases and J lost 3, with 14 bases in between. The germline CDR1 and CDR2 sequences are SGHTA and FQGNSA. The CDR3 spans 15 residues. The CDR3 region has the DNA TGTGCCAGCAGCCAAGGAAGGACAAACAATCAGCCCCAGCATTTT. This encodes CASSQGRTNNQPQHF.

The chain couples TRBV25-1 to TRBJ1-3; D uncertain. The germline V gene has CDR1 MGHDK and CDR2 SYGVNS. The CDR3 is 14 residues long. Trimming left V 2 bases short and J 4 bases short, with 9 bases between. The DNA of the CDR3 is TGTGCCAGCAGTGAAGGGGTTCGGGGAAACACCATATATTTT. This codes for CASSEGVRGNTIYF.

V is TRBV25-1 and J is TRBJ2-4; the match to TRBD2 covers 7 bases. This CDR3 is built from 18 residues. With 3 bases clipped from V and 0 bases from J, the junction kept 11 bases outside the gene matches. Germline CDR1 MGHDK, CDR2 SYGVNS. CDR3 sequence (DNA): TGTGCCAGCAGTGACTCCTCGGGGAGGGCGATAGCCAAAAACATTCAGTACTTC. Translation gives CASSDSSGRAIAKNIQYF.

The rearrangement uses TRBV7-2 and TRBJ1-2, with TRBD1 as a possible D gene (5 bases). The V and J ends lost 3 bases and 0 bases respectively, with 8 bases between them. This CDR3 has 14 amino acids. Germline assignment: CDR1 SGHTA and CDR2 FQGNSA. The CDR3 nucleotides read TGTGCCAGCAGCTTCGAGGGGTCTAACTATGGCTACACCTTC. It specifies CASSFEGSNYGYTF.

The rearrangement links TRBV15 to TRBJ2-1; 12 positions agree with TRBD2. The trim removed 5 bases at V and 0 bases at J, leaving 8 bases unmatched. CDR1 is LNHNV and CDR2 is YYDKDF in the germline V gene (reference sequence). The CDR3 spans 18 residues. CDR3 sequence: CATSSGLAGLSSYNEQFF. The CDR3 nucleotides read TGTGCCACCAGCTCGGGACTAGCGGGTCTGAGCTCCTACAATGAGCAGTTCTTC.

V and J are TRBV18 and TRBJ2-5; 9 nucleotides line up with TRBD2. The germline V gene has CDR1 KGHSH and CDR2 LQKENI. Trimming removed 1 base from V and 1 base from J; junction bases left unmatched: 4. The CDR3 extends over 16 amino acids. The CDR3 DNA reads as TGTGCCAGCTCACCACAAGGGACTAGCCTCCAAGAGACCCAGTACTTC. The encoded protein is CASSPQGTSLQETQYF.

This sequence joins TRBV9 and TRBJ2-1, with TRBD2 identical over 8 bases. V was clipped by 0 bases and J by 5 bases; unmatched bases: 4. The CDR3 consists of 15 residues. The germline gives CDR1 SGDLS, CDR2 YYNGEE. In DNA form, the CDR3 reads TGTGCCAGCAGCGTAGAACTAGCGGTCAACAATGAGCAGTTCTTC. It yields the protein CASSVELAVNNEQFF.

In DNA, the CDR3 is TGCGCCAGCAGCTTTGGGACTCCCTCTGGAACCACTGAAGCTTTCTTT. Residues: CASSFGTPSGTTEAFF. The rearrangement links TRBV5-1 to TRBJ1-1, with D tentatively TRBD1 (5 bases). The length of the CDR3 is 16 residues. CDR1 is SGHRS, CDR2 YFSETQ, per germline. The V and J ends lost 2 bases and 4 bases respectively, with 18 bases between them. Filled out from reference TRBV5-1 and TRBJ1-1, the complete variable domain reads KAGVTQTPRYLIKTRGQQVTLSCSPISGHRSVSWYQQTPGQGLQFLFEYFSETQRNKGNFPGRFSGRQFSNSRSEMNVSTLELGDSALYLCASSFGTPSGTTEAFFGQGTRLTVV.

CDR3 DNA sequence: TGTGCCAGCAGTTTAGGAACGGATTCCTACGAGCAGTACTTC. This translates into CASSLGTDSYEQYF. V usage is TRBV12-3 or TRBV12-4 and J usage is TRBJ2-7; D is unclear. The CDR3 spans 14 residues. V was shortened by 1 base and J by 1 base, with 8 bases between the two germline ends.

This sequence joins TRBV21-1 and TRBJ2-7; the D call in the table, TRBD1, was not verified against the DNA. TRBV21-1 is noted as a pseudogene. The CDR3 runs to 12 residues. The CDR3 region has the DNA TGTGCCAGCGATATACAGCCGGGAGAGCAGTACTTC. Encoded protein: CASDIQPGEQYF.

The V call is TRBV6-1, the J call TRBJ1-5; 10 bases align to TRBD1. The J segment lost 5 bases and the V segment lost 7 bases, leaving 5 bases of the junction unmatched. Germline V lookup: CDR1 MNHNS, CDR2 SASEGT. There are 14 residues in the CDR3. CDR3 residues: CASKGTGEDQPQHF. As DNA, the CDR3 is TGTGCCAGCAAGGGGACAGGGGAGGATCAGCCCCAGCATTTT.

The chain uses TRBV12-3 or TRBV12-4 and TRBJ2-7; 8 bases fit TRBD2. V lost 3 bases to trimming and J lost 0 bases; unmatched junction nucleotides: 7. The CDR3 has 16 residues. CDR3 sequence (DNA): TGTGCCAGCAGTTTCGTCAGCGGGGGCAGCTCCTACGAGCAGTACTTC. Translating gives CASSFVSGGSSYEQYF.

This chain links TRBV11-1 with TRBJ1-2; the D gene is possibly TRBD1 (6 bases). V was cut by 2 bases and J by 5 bases, with 21 bases left in between. Looked up from germline, CDR1 is SGHAT and CDR2 is FQDESV (reference sequence). The CDR3 consists of 17 residues. CDR3 DNA sequence: TGTGCCAGCAGCTTAACGCAAGGTTGGGGGCCTCTTTATGGCTACACCTTC. Its protein is CASSLTQGWGPLYGYTF.

The chain links TRBV12-3 or TRBV12-4 to TRBJ2-7, with D hard to call. This CDR3 is 15 amino acids long. V gave up 5 bases and J gave up 3 bases, with 17 bases separating them. CDR3 nucleotide sequence: TGTGCCAGCAGTGCCACAGCCGGCCTCCTCTACGAGCAGTACTTC. The encoded protein is CASSATAGLLYEQYF.

V and J are TRBV9 and TRBJ2-1; the D gene could be TRBD1 or TRBD2 (5 bases each). CDR1 is SGDLS and CDR2 is YYNGEE in the germline V gene. V was cut by 1 base and J by 9 bases, with 11 bases left in between. This CDR3 comprises 13 residues. The CDR3 DNA is TGTGCCAGCAGCGTATCCGGGGCCACTGAGCAGTTCTTC. Amino acid sequence: CASSVSGATEQFF.

V and J are TRBV20-1 and TRBJ1-1; perhaps TRBD1 as D (5 bases). The CDR3 consists of 20 residues. From germline, CDR1 is DFQATT and CDR2 SNEGSKA (reference sequence). V lost 0 bases and J 0 bases, leaving 26 bases between the germline ends. CDR3 DNA: TGCAGTGCTAGAGATCTGAAGGCCAACCCCTTAAGGGGCTTGAACACTGAAGCTTTCTTT. This gives the protein CSARDLKANPLRGLNTEAFF.

V and J are TRBV19 and TRBJ2-1; D is ambiguous. The germline V gene has CDR1 LNHDA and CDR2 SQIVND (reference sequence). This CDR3 has 13 residues. The V and J ends lost 6 bases and 4 bases respectively, with 10 bases between them. The CDR3 DNA is TGTGCCAGTAGAACCGCGCATTACAATGAGCAGTTCTTC. It yields the protein CASRTAHYNEQFF.

The J gene is TRBJ2-5, the V gene TRBV29-1; D is undetermined. The V end was cut by 5 bases, the J end by 0 bases, with 10 bases between. Germline CDR1 and CDR2: SQVTM and ANQGSEA. There are 13 residues in the CDR3. CDR3 loop: CSVSAAYQETQYF. Here the CDR3 DNA reads TGCAGCGTTTCTGCGGCCTACCAAGAGACCCAGTACTTC.

This rearrangement joins TRBV21-1 to TRBJ1-1. TRBV21-1 is annotated as a pseudogene. The CDR3 totals 15 residues. The CDR3 loop reads CASSKKRRDNTEAFF. The CDR3, as DNA: TGTGCCAGCAGCAAGAAGAGAAGAGACAACACTGAAGCTTTCTTT.